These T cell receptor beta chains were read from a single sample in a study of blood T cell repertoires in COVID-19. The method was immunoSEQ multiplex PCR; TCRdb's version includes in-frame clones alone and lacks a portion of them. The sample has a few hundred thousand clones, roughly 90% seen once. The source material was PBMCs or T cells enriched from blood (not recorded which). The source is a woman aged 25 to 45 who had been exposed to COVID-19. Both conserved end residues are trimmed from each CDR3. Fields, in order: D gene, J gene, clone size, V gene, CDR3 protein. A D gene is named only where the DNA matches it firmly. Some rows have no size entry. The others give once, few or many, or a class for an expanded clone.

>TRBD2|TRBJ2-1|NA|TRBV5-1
ASILAGGNEQF
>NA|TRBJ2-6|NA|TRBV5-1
ASQRTPVGGGANVLT
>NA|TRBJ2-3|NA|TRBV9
ASSVGRATRADTQY
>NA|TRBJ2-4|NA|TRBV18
ASSPGATRADIQY
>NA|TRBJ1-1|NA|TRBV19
ASSMSIDTEAF
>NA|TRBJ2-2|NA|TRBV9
ASSVVDSTGELF
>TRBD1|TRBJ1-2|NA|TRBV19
ASSLVRGSGYT
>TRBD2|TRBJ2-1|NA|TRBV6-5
ASCAAGVHNEQF
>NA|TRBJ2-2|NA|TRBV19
ASSMRQPPNTGELF
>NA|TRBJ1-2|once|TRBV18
ASSPPGTPYGYT
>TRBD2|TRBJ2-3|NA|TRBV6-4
ASSDKGLSTDTQY
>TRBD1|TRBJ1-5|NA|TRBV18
ASSQVPTGYSSQPQH
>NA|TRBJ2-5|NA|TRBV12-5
ASGAGAYQETQY
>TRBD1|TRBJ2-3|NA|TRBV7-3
ASSSIQGAGTDTQY
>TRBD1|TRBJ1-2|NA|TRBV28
ASSGTDYGYT
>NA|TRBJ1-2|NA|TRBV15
ATSRDRESGYT
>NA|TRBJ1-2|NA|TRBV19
ASSMGLYDYGYT
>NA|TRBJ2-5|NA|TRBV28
ASSLSRPNGETQY
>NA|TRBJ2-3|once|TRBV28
ASRQPSGNTQY
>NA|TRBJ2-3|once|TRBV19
ASSLGHTDTQY
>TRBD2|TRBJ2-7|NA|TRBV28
ASSLAGDYEQY
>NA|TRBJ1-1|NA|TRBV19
ASSIIEHPNTEAF
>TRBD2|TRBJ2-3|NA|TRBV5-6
ASSLALPGLVADTQY
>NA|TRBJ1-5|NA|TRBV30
AWSPGGNQPQH
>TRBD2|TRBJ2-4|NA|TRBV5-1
ASSQVTGLSVKNIQY
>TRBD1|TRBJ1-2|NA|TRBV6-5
ASKKLQGINYGYT
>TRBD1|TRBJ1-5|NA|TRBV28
ASSPWTGFQPQH
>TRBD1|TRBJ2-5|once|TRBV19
ASSLGTGGRETQY
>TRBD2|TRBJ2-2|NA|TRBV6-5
ATGLAGATGELF
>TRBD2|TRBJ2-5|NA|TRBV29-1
SAQLAPQETQY
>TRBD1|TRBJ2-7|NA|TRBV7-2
ASSLGGGFSYEQY
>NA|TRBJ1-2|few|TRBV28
ASSPQAGNYGYT
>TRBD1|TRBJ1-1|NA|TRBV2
ASSDPGTGGGGTEAF
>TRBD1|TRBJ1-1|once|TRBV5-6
ASSFVGVQGRTEAF
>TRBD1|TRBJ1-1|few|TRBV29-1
MGWGTGAVEAF
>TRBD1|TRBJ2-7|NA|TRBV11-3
ASSSPGQGIHEQY
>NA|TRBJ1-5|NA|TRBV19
ASSIRVRAVQDQPQH
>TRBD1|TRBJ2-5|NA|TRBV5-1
ASSQDRAGETQY
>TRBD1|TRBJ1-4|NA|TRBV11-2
ASSSGTHQGAGEKLF
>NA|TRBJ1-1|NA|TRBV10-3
AISEPTRNTEAF
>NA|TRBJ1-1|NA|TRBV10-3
AISEVRGNTEAF
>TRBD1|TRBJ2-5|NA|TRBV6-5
ASRTGGWETQY
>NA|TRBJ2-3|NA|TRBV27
ASSLYGWGGTDTQY
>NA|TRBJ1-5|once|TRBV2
ASSRVYQPQH
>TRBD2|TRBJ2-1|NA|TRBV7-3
ASTQGLAGRNEQF
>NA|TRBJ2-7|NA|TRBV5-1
ASSPLPGATSTYEQY
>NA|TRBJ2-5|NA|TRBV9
ASSGGGRGETQY
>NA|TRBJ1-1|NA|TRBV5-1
ASSLSGYGNTEAF
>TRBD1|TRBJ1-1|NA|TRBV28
ASRPGQGAQYTEAF
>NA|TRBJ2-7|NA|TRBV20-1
SASLSDEQY
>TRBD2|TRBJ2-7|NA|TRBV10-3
ASSPGLAEYEQY
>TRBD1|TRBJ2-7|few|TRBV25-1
ASSEGTGIYEQY
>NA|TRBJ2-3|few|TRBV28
ASSPPVPLNRDTQY